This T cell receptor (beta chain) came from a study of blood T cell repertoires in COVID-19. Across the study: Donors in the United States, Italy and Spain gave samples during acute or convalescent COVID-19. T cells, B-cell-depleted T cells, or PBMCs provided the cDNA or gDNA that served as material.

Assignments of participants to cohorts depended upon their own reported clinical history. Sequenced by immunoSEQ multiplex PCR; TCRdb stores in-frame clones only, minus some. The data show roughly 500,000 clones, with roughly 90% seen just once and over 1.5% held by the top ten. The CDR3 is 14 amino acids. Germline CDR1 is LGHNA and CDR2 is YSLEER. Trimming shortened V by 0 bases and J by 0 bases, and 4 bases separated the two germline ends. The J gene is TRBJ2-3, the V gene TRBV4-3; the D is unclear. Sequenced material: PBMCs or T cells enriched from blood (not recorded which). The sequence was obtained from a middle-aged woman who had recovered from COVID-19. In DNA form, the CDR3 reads TGCGCCAGCAGCCAAGATCCTAGCACAGATACGCAGTATTTT. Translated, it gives CASSQDPSTDTQYF.